This entry is about one TCR beta chain. The antigen is undetermined. The record originates from a study of PD-L1 blockade in urothelial cancer. Study at large: Blood-derived samples held a median around 140,000 T cells. Points from the study as a whole: Durable-benefit patients had greater expansion of tumor-associated blood clones at 3 weeks.

Synthetic TCR analog templates were spiked into all PCRs individually. The repertoire was sequenced with immunoSEQ multiplex PCR; TCRdb's copy has only in-frame clones and lacks some. The table has tens of thousands of clones, roughly nine tenths seen once; the top ten hold roughly a tenth. V trimming: 0 bases; J trimming: 9 bases; junction bases outside the gene matches: 9. The CDR3 is 15 residues long. Germline V gene lookup returns CDR1 SGDLS and CDR2 YYNGEE. The source of this sequence is a man in his sixties with urothelial cancer. This material consisted of PBMCs, taken around atezolizumab (anti-PD-L1) treatment. V and J are TRBV9 and TRBJ2-1; TRBD1 matches 7 bases. CDR3 in amino acids: CASSVGQGILSEQFF. In DNA form, the CDR3 reads TGTGCCAGCAGCGTAGGACAGGGCATACTAAGTGAGCAGTTCTTC.